This T cell receptor beta chain was found in a study of blood T cell repertoires in COVID-19. At the level of the study: Collection of acute and convalescent COVID-19 samples took place in the United States, Italy and Spain. T cells, B-cell-depleted T cells, or PBMCs supplied cDNA or gDNA.

Original data processing: Reference gene primer amplification in the assay estimated nucleated cell counts. Libraries were prepared by immunoSEQ multiplex PCR; TCRdb keeps only in-frame clonotypes and omits some of them. V and J calls and clone size follow that table, whereas D and trimming were derived from the DNA. The sample lists under 150,000 clones; 85% to 90% were seen once. CDR3 length equals 13 residues. This chain joins TRBV12-2 and TRBJ1-5; the table names TRBD1, a call not compared with the DNA. TRBV12-2 is a pseudogene locus. This clonotype originated in a woman aged 60-75 years with active COVID-19. Sample: peripheral blood. CDR3 bases: TGTGCAAGTCACGGACAGGTCAATCAGCCCCAGCATTTT. It encodes CASHGQVNQPQHF.